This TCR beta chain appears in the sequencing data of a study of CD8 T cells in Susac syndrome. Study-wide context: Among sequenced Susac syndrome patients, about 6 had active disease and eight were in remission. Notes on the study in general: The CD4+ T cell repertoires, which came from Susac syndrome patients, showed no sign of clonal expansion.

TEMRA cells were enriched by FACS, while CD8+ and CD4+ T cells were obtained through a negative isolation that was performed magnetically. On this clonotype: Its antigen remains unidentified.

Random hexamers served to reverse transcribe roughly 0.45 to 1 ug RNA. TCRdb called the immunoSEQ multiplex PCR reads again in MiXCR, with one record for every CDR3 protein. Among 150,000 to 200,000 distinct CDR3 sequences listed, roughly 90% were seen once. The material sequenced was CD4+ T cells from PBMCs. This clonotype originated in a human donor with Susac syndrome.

In nucleotides, the CDR3 is TGCGCCACCACTTCTTGGGGTGAGCAGTTCTTC. It translates to CATTSWGEQFF. J is TRBJ2-1 and V is TRBV4-1, with unresolved D. Germline CDR1 reads MGHRA; CDR2 reads YSYEKL. The ends were cut back, 10 bases at V and 9 bases at J, with 13 bases in the middle. The CDR3 contains 11 residues.